These T cell receptor beta chains were read from a single sample in a study of blood T cell repertoires in COVID-19. Repertoires were generated with immunoSEQ multiplex PCR, while TCRdb's copy carries only in-frame clones and drops some. The data contain roughly 370,000 clones, around nine tenths of them singletons. Sequencing was performed on PBMCs or T cells enriched from blood (not recorded which). The receptors shown here come from a woman in her forties or fifties who had recovered from COVID-19. Each CDR3 is given with its conserved first and last residue. Each record gives: J gene, D gene, V gene, clone size, CDR3 DNA, CDR3 protein. The D gene is left open where the match is weak. Clone size is shown for a subset of rows, as once, few, many or a class of expanded clone.

j_gene: TRBJ1-5; d_gene: TRBD1; v_gene: TRBV18; abundance: few; CDR3nt: TGTGCCAGCTCACCTAGGGACAGGGATCATCAGCCCCAGCATTTT; CDR3aa: CASSPRDRDHQPQHF
j_gene: TRBJ1-2; d_gene: .; v_gene: TRBV6-6; abundance: once; CDR3nt: TGTGCCAGCAGTTCTCAGGAGGACTATGGCTACACCTTC; CDR3aa: CASSSQEDYGYTF
j_gene: TRBJ1-2; d_gene: .; v_gene: TRBV3-1/TRBV3-2; abundance: .; CDR3nt: TGTGCCAGCAGCCAGTTGCGGGGCCATGGCTACACCTTC; CDR3aa: CASSQLRGHGYTF
j_gene: TRBJ1-1; d_gene: .; v_gene: TRBV19; abundance: .; CDR3nt: TGTGCCAGTAGTTTCGCCCGAGGGGGGGCTACTGAAGCTTTCTTT; CDR3aa: CASSFARGGATEAFF
j_gene: TRBJ1-5; d_gene: .; v_gene: TRBV10-1; abundance: .; CDR3nt: TGCGCCAGCAGGAGAATGGATCAGCCCCAGCATTTT; CDR3aa: CASRRMDQPQHF
j_gene: TRBJ1-6; d_gene: .; v_gene: TRBV7-2; abundance: .; CDR3nt: TGTGCCAGCAGTCACCCGGGATCCCCAAATTCACCCCTCCACTTT; CDR3aa: CASSHPGSPNSPLHF
j_gene: TRBJ1-1; d_gene: .; v_gene: TRBV5-1; abundance: .; CDR3nt: TGCGCCAGCAGCCCGGGGACACTGAACACTGAAGCTTTCTTT; CDR3aa: CASSPGTLNTEAFF
j_gene: TRBJ2-7; d_gene: .; v_gene: TRBV24-1; abundance: few; CDR3nt: TGTGCCACCGGACAGATGGGGGAGCAGTACTTC; CDR3aa: CATGQMGEQYF
j_gene: TRBJ1-2; d_gene: .; v_gene: TRBV7-9; abundance: .; CDR3nt: TGTGCCAGCAGCTTAGGGGGCTCAGCCGGCTATGGCTACACCTTC; CDR3aa: CASSLGGSAGYGYTF
j_gene: TRBJ1-6; d_gene: .; v_gene: TRBV5-4; abundance: .; CDR3nt: TGTGCCAGCAGCTTGGCCCACAGACAACGCAATTCACCCCTCCACTTT; CDR3aa: CASSLAHRQRNSPLHF
j_gene: TRBJ1-5; d_gene: TRBD1; v_gene: TRBV28; abundance: .; CDR3nt: TGTGCCAGCAGTTTTTTCCAGACAGGGAGCAATCAGCCCCAGCATTTT; CDR3aa: CASSFFQTGSNQPQHF
j_gene: TRBJ2-7; d_gene: .; v_gene: TRBV10-3; abundance: .; CDR3nt: TGTGCCATCAGTGCGGGTGAATCCTACGAGCAGTACTTC; CDR3aa: CAISAGESYEQYF
j_gene: TRBJ2-5; d_gene: .; v_gene: TRBV6-5; abundance: .; CDR3nt: TGTGCCAGCAGTTACTCTGGGGGGACAGAGACCCAGTACTTC; CDR3aa: CASSYSGGTETQYF
j_gene: TRBJ2-5; d_gene: TRBD2; v_gene: TRBV6-2/TRBV6-3; abundance: .; CDR3nt: TGTGCCAGCAGTAAGGCGGGGGGCCCGAGGGAGACCCAGTACTTC; CDR3aa: CASSKAGGPRETQYF
j_gene: TRBJ2-1; d_gene: TRBD2; v_gene: TRBV19; abundance: .; CDR3nt: TGTGCCAGTAGTACTCCTGGACTAGGGGATGAGCAGTTCTTC; CDR3aa: CASSTPGLGDEQFF
j_gene: TRBJ1-1; d_gene: .; v_gene: TRBV27; abundance: .; CDR3nt: TGTGCCAGCAGTTTTCAGATGAACACTGAAGCTTTCTTT; CDR3aa: CASSFQMNTEAFF
j_gene: TRBJ1-5; d_gene: TRBD1; v_gene: TRBV7-6; abundance: .; CDR3nt: TGTGCCAGCAGTAAAGCGACAGGGGATCAGCCCCAGCATTTT; CDR3aa: CASSKATGDQPQHF
j_gene: TRBJ1-1; d_gene: TRBD1; v_gene: TRBV5-6; abundance: .; CDR3nt: TGTGCCAGCAGCTTGCGGCGGGACAGTGAAATTGAAGCTTTCTTT; CDR3aa: CASSLRRDSEIEAFF
j_gene: TRBJ1-5; d_gene: .; v_gene: TRBV27; abundance: .; CDR3nt: TGTGCCAGCAGTTACACCAGCAATCAGCCCCAGCATTTT; CDR3aa: CASSYTSNQPQHF
j_gene: TRBJ2-3; d_gene: .; v_gene: TRBV5-5; abundance: .; CDR3nt: TGTGCCAGCTCAATGACGGGGAGCACAGATACGCAGTATTTT; CDR3aa: CASSMTGSTDTQYF
j_gene: TRBJ2-2; d_gene: .; v_gene: TRBV5-4; abundance: .; CDR3nt: TGTGCCAGCAGCCCCAGGGAGAACACCGGGGAGCTGTTTTTT; CDR3aa: CASSPRENTGELFF
j_gene: TRBJ1-4; d_gene: .; v_gene: TRBV5-1; abundance: .; CDR3nt: TGCGCCAGCAGCTTGGAGGAACGGGGAGTGGGTAATGAAAAACTGTTTTTT; CDR3aa: CASSLEERGVGNEKLFF
j_gene: TRBJ2-1; d_gene: TRBD2; v_gene: TRBV28; abundance: .; CDR3nt: TGTGCCAGCAGTTTCAGAATTTTAAGGACTAGCGGGGTCGATGAGCAGTTCTTC; CDR3aa: CASSFRILRTSGVDEQFF
j_gene: TRBJ2-1; d_gene: .; v_gene: TRBV29-1; abundance: .; CDR3nt: TGCAGCGCAATCATTACCCTACAGGGAGATGAGCAGTTCTTC; CDR3aa: CSAIITLQGDEQFF
j_gene: TRBJ1-4; d_gene: .; v_gene: TRBV4-1; abundance: .; CDR3nt: TGCGCCAGCAGCCATCCCGGGGGGGGCGCTAATGAAAAACTGTTTTTT; CDR3aa: CASSHPGGGANEKLFF
j_gene: TRBJ2-5; d_gene: TRBD1; v_gene: TRBV7-2; abundance: .; CDR3nt: TGTGCCAGCAGCTCACAGGGGGCGTTGGAGACCCAGTACTTC; CDR3aa: CASSSQGALETQYF
j_gene: TRBJ1-1; d_gene: .; v_gene: TRBV28; abundance: .; CDR3nt: TGTGCCAGCAGTACCGGGACACAGAACACTGAAGCTTTCTTT; CDR3aa: CASSTGTQNTEAFF